A selection of T cell receptor beta chains follows, all from one sample in a study of post-analysis software for immune sequencing data. TCRdb passed the PCR reads through MiXCR, listing each CDR3 protein once. Of 150,000 to 200,000 distinct CDR3 sequences in the sample, about 30% are singletons; the top ten hold approximately 1.4%. Sequenced input: blood. Every receptor here comes from a girl aged 5-17 years with multiple sclerosis. Both conserved end residues are part of each CDR3. Each record gives: V gene, clone size, J gene, D gene, CDR3 protein, CDR3 DNA. D genes are given only for firm matches. Clone size appears in some rows only: once, few, many, or a class for an expanded clone.

>TRBV4-2|many|TRBJ2-1|.
CASSQDLGGNRQFF
TGTGCCAGCAGCCAAGATCTTGGCGGGAATCGGCAGTTCTTC
>TRBV9|.|TRBJ1-2|.
CASSSEGSNYGYTF
TGTGCCAGCAGCTCGGAGGGTTCTAACTATGGCTACACCTTC
>TRBV15|.|TRBJ1-4|TRBD1
CATSNRDRGAGSEKLFF
TGTGCCACCAGCAACCGGGACAGGGGCGCGGGGAGTGAAAAACTGTTTTTT
>TRBV5-1|many|TRBJ2-7|.
CASSFLGFRDEQYF
TGCGCCAGCAGCTTCCTAGGGTTCCGGGACGAGCAGTACTTC
>TRBV5-1|.|TRBJ2-5|.
CASSFWETQYF
TGCGCCAGCAGCTTTTGGGAGACCCAGTACTTC
>TRBV10-2|many|TRBJ2-1|TRBD2
CASSRLAGYNEQFF
TGCGCCAGCAGCCGACTAGCGGGGTACAATGAGCAGTTCTTC
>TRBV6-1|.|TRBJ2-1|TRBD2
CASRDSGTRGTNEQFF
TGTGCCAGCAGGGACTCCGGGACTAGGGGTACCAATGAGCAGTTCTTC
>TRBV25-1|many|TRBJ2-7|TRBD2
CASSPPRGAGDEQYF
TGTGCCAGCAGTCCCCCGAGAGGGGCGGGGGACGAGCAGTACTTC
>TRBV20-1|.|TRBJ2-1|.
CSAWTGRDDNEQFF
TGCAGTGCTTGGACAGGGAGGGACGACAATGAACAGTTCTTC
>TRBV20-1|few|TRBJ2-1|TRBD2
CSAKEYWRSGSSYNEQFF
TGCAGTGCGAAAGAGTACTGGCGTAGCGGGAGCTCCTACAATGAGCAGTTCTTC
>TRBV6-2/TRBV6-3|few|TRBJ1-1|.
CASTSEGSGNTEAFF
TGTGCCAGCACTTCGGAGGGCTCGGGGAACACTGAAGCTTTCTTT
>TRBV7-9|few|TRBJ1-5|.
CASSRDGRGNQPQHF
TGTGCCAGCAGCCGGGACGGACGGGGCAATCAGCCCCAGCATTTT
>TRBV7-2|few|TRBJ2-1|TRBD2
CASSLGLAVRNEQFF
TGTGCCAGCAGCTTGGGACTAGCGGTCAGGAATGAGCAGTTCTTC
>TRBV2|many|TRBJ2-1|.
CASSKPNEQFF
TGTGCCAGCAGTAAGCCAAATGAGCAGTTCTTC
>TRBV5-1|.|TRBJ2-7|.
CASSLGGDNDYEQYF
TGCGCCAGCAGCCTCGGCGGGGACAACGACTACGAGCAGTACTTC
>TRBV28|few|TRBJ2-7|.
CASIRGAGTYEQYF
TGTGCCAGCATTCGGGGGGCGGGAACCTACGAGCAGTACTTC
>TRBV14|.|TRBJ1-2|.
CASSPPGGGYGYTF
TGTGCCAGCAGCCCCCCCGGGGGAGGGTATGGCTACACCTTC
>TRBV29-1|.|TRBJ2-7|.
CSVGTGSSSYEQYF
TGCAGCGTGGGAACGGGATCCAGCTCCTACGAGCAGTACTTC
>TRBV3-1|many|TRBJ1-4|TRBD1
CASSQIGTGASEKLFF
TGTGCCAGCAGCCAGATAGGGACAGGGGCCTCCGAAAAACTGTTTTTT
>TRBV4-2|.|TRBJ2-7|TRBD1
CASSQGGQESYEQYF
TGTGCCAGCAGCCAAGGGGGACAGGAATCCTACGAGCAGTACTTC
>TRBV10-3|many|TRBJ2-3|.
CAIRETGTLGDTQYF
TGTGCCATCAGAGAGACCGGGACCTTAGGTGATACGCAGTATTTT
>TRBV15|many|TRBJ2-7|.
CATRLADAYEQYF
TGTGCCACCAGATTAGCGGATGCCTACGAGCAGTACTTC
>TRBV20-1|.|TRBJ2-5|.
CSASRIVLGLDVGQYF
TGCAGTGCTAGTCGGATCGTTTTGGGACTCGACGTGGGGCAGTACTTC
>TRBV9|.|TRBJ1-5|.
CASSVGTENQPQHF
TGTGCCAGCAGCGTAGGGACAGAAAATCAGCCCCAGCATTTT
>TRBV20-1|many|TRBJ2-1|.
CSARAGLYNEQFF
TGCAGTGCTAGAGCGGGGCTATACAATGAGCAGTTCTTC
>TRBV4-1|few|TRBJ2-2|TRBD2
CASSQLTSGRNTGELFF
TGCGCCAGCAGCCAGCTCACTAGCGGGAGGAACACCGGGGAGCTGTTTTTT
>TRBV2|.|TRBJ1-5|.
CASSVGTKGLDQPQHF
TGTGCCAGCAGTGTCGGGACAAAAGGTCTAGATCAGCCCCAGCATTTT
>TRBV4-1|.|TRBJ1-1|TRBD1
CASSRGQGRDTEAFF
TGCGCCAGCAGCCGCGGACAGGGTCGGGACACTGAAGCTTTCTTT
>TRBV20-1|once|TRBJ2-7|.
CSARATLSEQYF
TGCAGTGCTAGAGCAACCTTAAGCGAGCAGTACTTC
>TRBV5-1|many|TRBJ2-4|TRBD2
CASSQGTSGNIQYF
TGCGCCAGCAGCCAAGGGACTAGCGGAAACATTCAGTACTTC
>TRBV4-3|few|TRBJ2-5|TRBD2
CASSPRGEETQYF
TGCGCCAGCAGCCCTCGGGGGGAGGAGACCCAGTACTTC
>TRBV12-3/TRBV12-4|.|TRBJ1-6|.
CASSLAPQGSNSPLHF
TGTGCCAGCAGTTTAGCCCCCCAGGGATCCAATTCACCCCTCCACTTT
>TRBV20-1|many|TRBJ2-7|TRBD2
CSARLAATEQYF
TGCAGTGCTAGACTAGCGGCTACGGAGCAGTACTTC
>TRBV4-1|few|TRBJ2-7|.
CASSQAMTVPTYEQYF
TGCGCCAGCAGCCAAGCTATGACAGTTCCTACCTACGAGCAGTACTTC
>TRBV5-8|.|TRBJ1-1|.
CAGRGDHSTEAFF
TGTGCCGGAAGGGGGGACCATAGCACTGAAGCTTTCTTT
>TRBV10-3|few|TRBJ2-3|.
CAISEGSTDTQYF
TGTGCCATCAGTGAAGGGTCCACAGATACGCAGTATTTT
>TRBV6-5|many|TRBJ2-7|TRBD2
CASSYSWEGGYEQYF
TGTGCCAGCAGTTACTCCTGGGAGGGAGGCTACGAGCAGTACTTC
>TRBV6-1|few|TRBJ1-5|.
CASSEMGNQPQHF
TGTGCCAGCAGTGAAATGGGGAATCAGCCCCAGCATTTT
>TRBV3-1|.|TRBJ1-1|.
CAGRPRGGHGTEAFF
TGTGCCGGCAGACCTCGTGGGGGGCATGGCACTGAAGCTTTCTTT